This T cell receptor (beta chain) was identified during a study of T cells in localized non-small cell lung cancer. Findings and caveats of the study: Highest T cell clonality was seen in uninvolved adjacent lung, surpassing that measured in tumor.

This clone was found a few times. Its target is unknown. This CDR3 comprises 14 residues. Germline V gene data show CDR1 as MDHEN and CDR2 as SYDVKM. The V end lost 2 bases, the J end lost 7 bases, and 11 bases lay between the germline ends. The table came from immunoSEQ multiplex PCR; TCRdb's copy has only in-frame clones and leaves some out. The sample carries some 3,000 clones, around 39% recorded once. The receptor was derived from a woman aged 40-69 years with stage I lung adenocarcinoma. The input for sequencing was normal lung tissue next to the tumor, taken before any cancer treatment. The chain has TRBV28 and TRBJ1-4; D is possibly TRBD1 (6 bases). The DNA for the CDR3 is TGTGCCAGCAGTTTAGAGGGGGGGAGTGAAAAACTGTTTTTT. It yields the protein CASSLEGGSEKLFF.